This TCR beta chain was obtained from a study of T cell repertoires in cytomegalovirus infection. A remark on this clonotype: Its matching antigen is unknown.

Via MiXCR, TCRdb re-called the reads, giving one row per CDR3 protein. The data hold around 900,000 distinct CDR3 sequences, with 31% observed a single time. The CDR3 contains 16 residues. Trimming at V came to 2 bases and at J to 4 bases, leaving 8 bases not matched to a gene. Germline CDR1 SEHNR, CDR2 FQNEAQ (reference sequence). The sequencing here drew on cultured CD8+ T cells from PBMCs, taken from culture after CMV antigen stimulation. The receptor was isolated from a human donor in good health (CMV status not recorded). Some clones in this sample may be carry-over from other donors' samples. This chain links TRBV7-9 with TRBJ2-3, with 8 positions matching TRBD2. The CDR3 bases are TGTGCCAGCAGCTTAAACCTAGCGGGTAGCGCAGATACGCAGTATTTT. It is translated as CASSLNLAGSADTQYF.